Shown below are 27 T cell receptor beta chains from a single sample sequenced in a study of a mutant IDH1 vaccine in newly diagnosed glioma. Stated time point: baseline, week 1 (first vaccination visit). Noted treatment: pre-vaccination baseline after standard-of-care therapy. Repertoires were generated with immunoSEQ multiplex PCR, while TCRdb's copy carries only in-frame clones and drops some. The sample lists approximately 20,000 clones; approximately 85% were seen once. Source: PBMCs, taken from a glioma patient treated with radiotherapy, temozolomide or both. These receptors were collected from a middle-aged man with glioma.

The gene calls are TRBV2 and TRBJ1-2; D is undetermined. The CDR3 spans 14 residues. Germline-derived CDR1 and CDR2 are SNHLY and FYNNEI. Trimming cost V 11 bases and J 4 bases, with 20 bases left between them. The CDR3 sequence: CAGTPDGNIYGYTF. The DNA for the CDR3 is TGTGCCGGAACCCCGGACGGTAATATCTATGGCTACACCTTC.

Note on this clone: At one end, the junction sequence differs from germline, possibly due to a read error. As DNA, the CDR3 is TGTGCCAGCAGCTTGGACAGGGCGACGGTGGCCTTC. This encodes CASSLDRATVAF. This chain uses TRBV7-8 with TRBJ1-2; 8 nucleotides agree with TRBD1. The CDR3 extends over 12 amino acids. Per germline, CDR1 SGHVS and CDR2 FQNEAQ.

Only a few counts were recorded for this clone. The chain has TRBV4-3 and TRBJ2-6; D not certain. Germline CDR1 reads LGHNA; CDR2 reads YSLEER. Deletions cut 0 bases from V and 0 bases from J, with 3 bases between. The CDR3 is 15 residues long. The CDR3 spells CASSQDGSGANVLTF. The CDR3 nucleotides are TGCGCCAGCAGCCAAGATGGCTCTGGGGCCAACGTCCTGACTTTC.

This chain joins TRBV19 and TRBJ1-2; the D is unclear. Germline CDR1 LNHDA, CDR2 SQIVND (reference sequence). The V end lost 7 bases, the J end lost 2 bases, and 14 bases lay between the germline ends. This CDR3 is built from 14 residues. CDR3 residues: CASTADAANYGYTF. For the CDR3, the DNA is TGTGCCAGTACCGCGGACGCTGCAAACTATGGCTACACCTTC.

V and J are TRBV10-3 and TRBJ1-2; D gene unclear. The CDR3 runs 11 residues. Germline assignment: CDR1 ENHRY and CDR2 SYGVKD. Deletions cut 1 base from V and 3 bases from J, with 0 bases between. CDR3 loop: CAISEYYGYTF. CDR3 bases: TGTGCCATCAGTGAGTACTATGGCTACACCTTC.

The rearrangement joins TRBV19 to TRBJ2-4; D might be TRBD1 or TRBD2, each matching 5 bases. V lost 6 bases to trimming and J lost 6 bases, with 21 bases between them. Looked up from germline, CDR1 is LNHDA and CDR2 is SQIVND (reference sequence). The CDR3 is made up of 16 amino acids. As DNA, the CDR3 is TGTGCCAGTAGCTCCGAATGGGGGTTGGACCTAAACATTCAGTACTTC. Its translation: CASSSEWGLDLNIQYF. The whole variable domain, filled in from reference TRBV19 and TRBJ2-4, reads DGGITQSPKYLFRKEGQNVTLSCEQNLNHDAMYWYRQDPGQGLRLIYYSQIVNDFQKGDIAEGYSVSREKKESFPLTVTSAQKNPTAFYLCASSSEWGLDLNIQYFGAGTRLSVL.

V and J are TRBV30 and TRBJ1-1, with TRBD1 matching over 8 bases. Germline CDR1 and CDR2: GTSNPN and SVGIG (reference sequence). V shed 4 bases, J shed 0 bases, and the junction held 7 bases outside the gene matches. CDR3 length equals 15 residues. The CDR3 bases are TGTGCCTGGAAGGGACAGGAGGGGATGAACACTGAAGCTTTCTTT. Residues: CAWKGQEGMNTEAFF.

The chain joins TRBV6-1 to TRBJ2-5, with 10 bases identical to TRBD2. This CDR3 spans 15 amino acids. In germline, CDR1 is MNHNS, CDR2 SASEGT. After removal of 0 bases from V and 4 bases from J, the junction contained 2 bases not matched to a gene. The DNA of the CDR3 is TGTGCCAGCAGTGAAGCAGCGGGAGGGCCAGAGACCCAGTACTTC. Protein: CASSEAAGGPETQYF.

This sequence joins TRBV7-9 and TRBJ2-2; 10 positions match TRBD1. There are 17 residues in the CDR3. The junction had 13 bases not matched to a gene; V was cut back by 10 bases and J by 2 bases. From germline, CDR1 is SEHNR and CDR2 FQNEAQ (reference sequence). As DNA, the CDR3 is TGTGCCACCTTTCCGCCCGGGACAGGGGCTAACACCGGGGAGCTGTTTTTT. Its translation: CATFPPGTGANTGELFF.

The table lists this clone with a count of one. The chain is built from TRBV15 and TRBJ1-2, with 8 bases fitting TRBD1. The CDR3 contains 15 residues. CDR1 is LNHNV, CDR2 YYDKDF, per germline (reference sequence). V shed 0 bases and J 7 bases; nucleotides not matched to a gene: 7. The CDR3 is CATSRDKDRVIGYTF. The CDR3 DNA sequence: TGTGCCACCAGCAGAGATAAGGACAGGGTAATTGGCTACACCTTC.

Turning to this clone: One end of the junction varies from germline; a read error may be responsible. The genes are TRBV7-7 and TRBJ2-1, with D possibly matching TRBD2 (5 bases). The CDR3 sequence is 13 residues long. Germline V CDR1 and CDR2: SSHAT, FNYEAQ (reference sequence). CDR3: CASSSGGGNEQFF. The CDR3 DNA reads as TGTGCTAGCAGCTCGGGCGGAGGCAATGAGCAGTTCTTC.

The CDR3 is CASSSGTEVYEQYV. DNA for the CDR3: TGTGCCAGCAGTTCCGGGACGGAAGTCTACGAGCAGTACGTC. V is TRBV6-1 and J is TRBJ2-7; D assignment may be TRBD1 or TRBD2 (5 bases each). Looked up from germline, CDR1 is MNHNS and CDR2 is SASEGT. The V and J ends lost 5 bases and 3 bases respectively, with 14 bases between them. The CDR3 is 14 residues long.

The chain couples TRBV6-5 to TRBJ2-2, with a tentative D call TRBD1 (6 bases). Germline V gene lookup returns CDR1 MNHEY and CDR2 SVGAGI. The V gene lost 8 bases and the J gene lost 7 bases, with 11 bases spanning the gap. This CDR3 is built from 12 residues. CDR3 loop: CASSQGNGELFF. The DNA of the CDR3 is TGTGCCAGCTCTCAGGGGAACGGGGAGCTGTTTTTT.

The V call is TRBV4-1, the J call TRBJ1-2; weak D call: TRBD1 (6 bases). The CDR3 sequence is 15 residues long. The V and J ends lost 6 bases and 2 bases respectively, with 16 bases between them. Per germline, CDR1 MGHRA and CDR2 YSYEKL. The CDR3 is CASSLPGGRNYGYTF. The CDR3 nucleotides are TGCGCCAGCAGTCTACCGGGGGGCCGAAACTATGGCTACACCTTC.

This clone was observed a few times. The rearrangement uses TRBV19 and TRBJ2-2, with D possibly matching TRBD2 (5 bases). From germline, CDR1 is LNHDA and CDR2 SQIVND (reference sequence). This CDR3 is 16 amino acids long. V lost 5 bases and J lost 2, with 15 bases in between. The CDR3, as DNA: TGTGCCAGTAGTTCGTTTCGGGATGGTAACACCGGGGAGCTGTTTTTT. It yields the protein CASSSFRDGNTGELFF.

This CDR3 is CASSSGTGGENIQYF. The CDR3, as DNA: TGTGCCAGCAGCTCCGGGACAGGGGGCGAAAACATTCAGTACTTC. The chain carries TRBV5-6 and TRBJ2-4; TRBD1 aligns across 12 bases. The germline CDR1 and CDR2 sequences are SGHDT and YYEEEE. V lost 3 bases and J lost 5; bases outside the gene matches: 3. The CDR3 runs to 15 residues.

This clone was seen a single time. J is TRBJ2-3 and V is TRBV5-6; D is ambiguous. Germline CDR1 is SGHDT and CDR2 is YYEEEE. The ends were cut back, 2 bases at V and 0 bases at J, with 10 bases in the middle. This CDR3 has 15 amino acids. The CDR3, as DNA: TGTGCCAGCAGCTTCCGGTTTTCTAGCACAGATACGCAGTATTTT. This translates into CASSFRFSSTDTQYF.

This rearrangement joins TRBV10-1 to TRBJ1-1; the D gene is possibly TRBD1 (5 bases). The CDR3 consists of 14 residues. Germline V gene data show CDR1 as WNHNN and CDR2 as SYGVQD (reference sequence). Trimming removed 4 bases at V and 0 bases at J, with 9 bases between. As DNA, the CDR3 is TGCGCCAGCAGTGTCGCAGGGATGAACACTGAAGCTTTCTTT. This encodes CASSVAGMNTEAFF.

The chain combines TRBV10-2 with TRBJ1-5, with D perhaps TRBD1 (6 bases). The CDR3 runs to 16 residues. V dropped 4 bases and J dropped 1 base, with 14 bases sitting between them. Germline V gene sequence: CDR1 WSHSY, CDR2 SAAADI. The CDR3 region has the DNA TGCGCCAGCAGTGTTGGGGGGGGCTCGAGCAATCAGCCCCAGCATTTT. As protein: CASSVGGGSSNQPQHF.

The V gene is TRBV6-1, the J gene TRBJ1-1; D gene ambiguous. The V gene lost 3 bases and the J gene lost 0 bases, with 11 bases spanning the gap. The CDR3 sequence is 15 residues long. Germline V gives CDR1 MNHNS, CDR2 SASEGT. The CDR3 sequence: CASSELAALNTEAFF. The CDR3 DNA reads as TGTGCCAGCAGTGAGCTCGCGGCTTTGAACACTGAAGCTTTCTTT.

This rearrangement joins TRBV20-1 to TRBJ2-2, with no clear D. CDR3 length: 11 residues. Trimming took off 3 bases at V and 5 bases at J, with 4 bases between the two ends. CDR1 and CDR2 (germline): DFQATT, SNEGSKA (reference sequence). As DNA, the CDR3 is TGCAGTGCTAGTTCGACCGGGGAGCTGTTTTTT. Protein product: CSASSTGELFF.

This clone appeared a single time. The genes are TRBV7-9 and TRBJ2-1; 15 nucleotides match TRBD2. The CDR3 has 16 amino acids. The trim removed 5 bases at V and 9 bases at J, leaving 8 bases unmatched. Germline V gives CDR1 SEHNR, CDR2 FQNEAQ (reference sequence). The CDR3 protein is CASSPRTSGRATEQFF. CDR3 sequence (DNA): TGTGCCAGCAGCCCGCGGACTAGCGGGAGGGCCACTGAGCAGTTCTTC.

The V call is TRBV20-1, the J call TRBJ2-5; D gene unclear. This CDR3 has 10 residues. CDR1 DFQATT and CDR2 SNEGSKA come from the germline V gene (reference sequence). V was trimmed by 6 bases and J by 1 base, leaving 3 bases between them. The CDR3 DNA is TGCAGTGCCCGCCAAGAGACCCAGTACTTC. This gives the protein CSARQETQYF.

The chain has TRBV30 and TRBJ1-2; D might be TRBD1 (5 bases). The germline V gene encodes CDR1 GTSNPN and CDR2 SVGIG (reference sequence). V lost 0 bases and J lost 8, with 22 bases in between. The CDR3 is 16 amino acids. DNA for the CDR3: TGTGCCTGGAGTGTGGCCCGAAGTTGGGACCGCCAGGGCTACACCTTC. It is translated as CAWSVARSWDRQGYTF.

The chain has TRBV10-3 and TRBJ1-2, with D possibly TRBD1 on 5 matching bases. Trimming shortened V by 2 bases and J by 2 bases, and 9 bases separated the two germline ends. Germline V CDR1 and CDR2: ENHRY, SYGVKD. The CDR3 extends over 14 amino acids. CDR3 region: CAISEGDGNYGYTF. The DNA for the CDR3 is TGTGCCATCAGTGAGGGGGACGGAAACTATGGCTACACCTTC.

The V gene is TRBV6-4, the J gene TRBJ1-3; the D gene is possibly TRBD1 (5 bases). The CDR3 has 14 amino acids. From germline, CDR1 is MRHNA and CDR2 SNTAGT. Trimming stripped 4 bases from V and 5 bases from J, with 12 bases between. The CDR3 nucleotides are TGTGCCAGCAGTGTACTGTGGGGACGAAACACCATATATTTT. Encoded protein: CASSVLWGRNTIYF.

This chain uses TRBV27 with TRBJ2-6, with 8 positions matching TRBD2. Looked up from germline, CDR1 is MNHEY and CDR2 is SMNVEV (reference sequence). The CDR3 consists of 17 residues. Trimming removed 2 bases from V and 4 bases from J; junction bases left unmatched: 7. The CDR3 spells CASSLTGGGSGANVLTF. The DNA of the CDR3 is TGTGCCAGCAGTTTAACGGGCGGGGGGTCAGGGGCCAACGTCCTGACTTTC.